The clone carrying this T cell receptor (beta chain) was detected many times. Unique molecular identifiers were used to barcode this TCRbeta library. TCRdb itself ran the PCR reads through MiXCR, one entry per CDR3 protein. The table lists about 110,000 distinct CDR3 sequences, under 13% of them singletons. CDR1 and CDR2 (germline): DFQATT, SNEGSKA (reference sequence). There are 17 residues in the CDR3. V was trimmed by 0 bases and J by 2 bases, leaving 17 bases between them. The sample belongs to a study of T-cell reconstitution after alpha-beta-depleted transplantation in children. The chain couples TRBV20-1 to TRBJ1-5; D unclear. The sequence was collected from a human donor who donated a stem cell graft to a child with acute lymphoblastic leukemia. Here the sequenced sample was PBMCs from the stem cell graft donor, taken from the stem cell graft. Written as DNA, the CDR3 is TGCAGTGCTAGAGATCTCGGAGGGATTCCGGGCAATCAGCCCCAGCATTTT. Translation: CSARDLGGIPGNQPQHF.